Following are 19 T cell receptor beta chains from one sample sequenced in a study of T-cell reconstitution after alpha-beta-depleted transplantation in children. The TCRbeta library was prepared with unique molecular identifiers. Each CDR3 protein gets one entry after TCRdb re-called the PCR reads with MiXCR. The sample includes some 260,000 distinct CDR3 sequences, roughly a quarter of them seen just once. The source material was PBMCs, mostly from graft donor cells, sampled 360 days after TCRalphabeta/CD19-depleted stem cell transplant. These receptors came from a female patient between 2 and 10 years old who had a stem cell transplant for congenital amegakaryocytic thrombocytopenia, so the T cells may come from the graft donor.

This clonotype has only a few counts. The chain joins TRBV7-6 to TRBJ1-3; D is unresolved. V was shortened by 0 bases and J by 4 bases, with 10 bases between the two germline ends. The germline CDR1 and CDR2 sequences are SGHVS and FNYEAQ. The length of the CDR3 is 15 residues. CDR3 sequence reads: CASSLAPATGNTIYF. In nucleotides, the CDR3 is TGTGCCAGCAGCTTAGCGCCGGCCACGGGAAACACCATATATTTT.

This clonotype was found a few times. CDR3 in amino acids: CASSLEPGTSTDTQYF. In DNA, the CDR3 is TGCGCCAGCAGCTTGGAGCCTGGAACTAGCACAGATACGCAGTATTTT. This chain joins TRBV5-1 and TRBJ2-3; D is unclear. This CDR3 spans 16 amino acids. Germline CDR1 and CDR2: SGHRS and YFSETQ. The V end was cut by 0 bases, the J end by 0 bases, with 11 bases between.

This clonotype was observed at least ten times. The V call is TRBV28, the J call TRBJ2-5; tentatively, D is TRBD1 (5 bases). CDR3 length: 16 residues. Trimming removed 6 bases at V and 1 base at J, with 18 bases between. Germline V gene lookup returns CDR1 MDHEN and CDR2 SYDVKM. The CDR3 is CASRTGSAGLQETQYF. As DNA, the CDR3 is TGTGCCAGCAGGACCGGGTCCGCAGGGCTCCAAGAGACCCAGTACTTC.

This clonotype was found a few times. The chain employs TRBV29-1 and TRBJ2-5, with 7 bases matching TRBD2. This CDR3 spans 13 amino acids. The V gene's germline CDR1 is SQVTM and CDR2 ANQGSEA. J gave up 5 bases and V 2 bases, and 5 bases lay outside the gene matches. DNA of the CDR3: TGCAGCGTTGAACGGGGGGTTCGGGAGACCCAGTACTTC. This encodes CSVERGVRETQYF.

The chain carries TRBV20-1 and TRBJ2-3; no firm D call. This CDR3 spans 19 amino acids. Germline V gene lookup returns CDR1 DFQATT and CDR2 SNEGSKA (reference sequence). Trimming took off 0 bases at V and 0 bases at J, with 22 bases between the two ends. CDR3 in amino acids: CSARDRSETDWFSTDTQYF. CDR3 coding DNA: TGCAGTGCTAGAGATCGGTCGGAGACGGATTGGTTCAGCACAGATACGCAGTATTTT.

This clonotype has a handful of counts. The chain employs TRBV5-1 and TRBJ2-3; possibly TRBD1 or TRBD2 for D (5 bases each). Germline loops: CDR1 SGHRS, CDR2 YFSETQ. Deletions cut 0 bases from V and 9 bases from J, with 14 bases between. This CDR3 contains 14 residues. The CDR3 nucleotides are TGCGCCAGCAGCTTGGGCCCGACACGGGACACGCAGTATTTT. As protein: CASSLGPTRDTQYF.

The chain combines TRBV5-6 with TRBJ2-1; no definite D call. With 0 bases removed from V and 6 bases from J, the gap between germline ends came to 7 bases. The CDR3 length is 13 residues. CDR1 is SGHDT, CDR2 YYEEEE, per germline. The CDR3 protein is CASSLVDLNEQFF. The CDR3 DNA sequence: TGTGCCAGCAGCTTGGTGGATCTCAATGAGCAGTTCTTC. Using reference TRBV5-6 and TRBJ2-1 for the parts outside the CDR3, the full variable domain is DAGVTQSPTHLIKTRGQQVTLRCSPKSGHDTVSWYQQALGQGPQFIFQYYEEEERQRGNFPDRFSGHQFPNYSSELNVNALLLGDSALYLCASSLVDLNEQFFGPGTRLTVL.

This clonotype was counted many times. The genes are TRBV10-3 and TRBJ2-6, with TRBD1 matching over 9 bases. This CDR3 is built from 16 residues. Per the germline V gene, CDR1 is ENHRY and CDR2 is SYGVKD. V lost 10 bases and J lost 1; bases outside the gene matches: 8. The CDR3 region has the DNA TGTGCCAGTTCCGGGACAGGGCAATCTGGGGCCAACGTCCTGACTTTC. This codes for CASSGTGQSGANVLTF.

This clonotype was counted between two and nine times. In DNA, the CDR3 is TGCGCCAGCAGCTTGGGGAGACAGGCGACCGGGGAGCTGTTTTTT. Translated: CASSLGRQATGELFF. This chain joins TRBV5-1 and TRBJ2-2, with D perhaps matching TRBD1 (6 bases). This CDR3 comprises 15 residues. From germline, CDR1 is SGHRS and CDR2 YFSETQ. The V gene lost 0 bases and the J gene lost 5 bases, with 11 bases spanning the gap.

This clonotype was seen a few times. The rearrangement joins TRBV18 to TRBJ2-7; D is unresolved. CDR3 length: 13 residues. Trimming cost V 4 bases and J 5 bases, with 12 bases left between them. Germline V gives CDR1 KGHSH, CDR2 LQKENI. Written as DNA, the CDR3 is TGTGCCAGCTCACAGGCTGATAGAGACGAGCAGTACTTC. It codes for CASSQADRDEQYF.

The rearrangement uses TRBV5-1 and TRBJ2-3; TRBD2 agrees at 8 bases. The CDR3 is made up of 17 amino acids. V dropped 2 bases and J dropped 2; count of bases not matched to a gene: 10. The germline gives CDR1 SGHRS, CDR2 YFSETQ. For the CDR3, the DNA is TGCGCCAGCAGCTTCAGGGCGGGAGGCCGGGACACAGATACGCAGTATTTT. It specifies CASSFRAGGRDTDTQYF.

This clonotype was observed a few times. The rearrangement uses TRBV2 and TRBJ2-2; 8 bases match TRBD1. Losses at the gene ends were 7 bases for V and 3 bases for J; bases not matched to a gene: 4. The CDR3 is 14 amino acids. The germline V gene has CDR1 SNHLY and CDR2 FYNNEI. CDR3 residues: CASTRTGHTGELFF. The DNA of the CDR3 is TGTGCCAGCACCAGGACAGGGCACACCGGGGAGCTGTTTTTT.

This clonotype has at least ten counts. The chain recombines TRBV10-3 with TRBJ1-1; weak D call: TRBD1 (5 bases). Germline lookup yields CDR1 ENHRY and CDR2 SYGVKD. Trimming shortened V by 9 bases and J by 10 bases, and 27 bases separated the two germline ends. The CDR3 covers 15 residues. Here the CDR3 reads CAIRTQQRDAALAFF. CDR3 bases: TGTGCCATAAGAACTCAACAACGGGACGCGGCTTTAGCTTTCTTT.

There are a few counts of this clonotype. The chain is built from TRBV19 and TRBJ1-5, with unresolved D. This CDR3 comprises 14 residues. Germline CDR1 LNHDA, CDR2 SQIVND (reference sequence). V gave up 7 bases and J gave up 3 bases, with 13 bases separating them. The CDR3 DNA reads as TGTGCCAGTAAAGGCCTCTGGGACAATCAGCCCCAGCATTTT. Translation gives CASKGLWDNQPQHF.

The rearrangement uses TRBV27 and TRBJ2-7; 8 nucleotides align to TRBD2. Per germline, CDR1 MNHEY and CDR2 SMNVEV (reference sequence). CDR3 length: 17 residues. The V segment lost 3 bases and the J segment 3 bases; nucleotides outside the gene matches: 13. The DNA for the CDR3 is TGTGCCAGCAGTTTTATCGGGGGGGATGGTCTTAACTACGAGCAGTACTTC. It codes for CASSFIGGDGLNYEQYF.

The V call is TRBV25-1, the J call TRBJ2-1; maybe TRBD2 (5 bases). The CDR3 has 15 amino acids. Germline CDR1 and CDR2: MGHDK and SYGVNS. V dropped 4 bases and J dropped 8 bases, with 18 bases sitting between them. In nucleotides, the CDR3 is TGTGCCAGCAGTGGCGGGCACACCTGGTGGGATGAGCAGTTCTTC. Its translation: CASSGGHTWWDEQFF. The full variable domain, rest sourced from reference TRBV25-1 and TRBJ2-1, is EADIYQTPRYLVIGTGKKITLECSQTMGHDKMYWYQQDPGMELHLIHYSYGVNSTEKGDLSSESTVSRIRTEHFPLTLESARPSHTSQYLCASSGGHTWWDEQFFGPGTRLTVL.

This chain links TRBV29-1 with TRBJ2-4; 11 nucleotides align to TRBD2. In germline, CDR1 is SQVTM, CDR2 ANQGSEA. This CDR3 region has 13 residues. The V gene end was trimmed by 7 bases and the J gene end by 5 bases; junction bases not matched to a gene: 4. CDR3 amino acids: CSGGTSGENIQYF. The DNA for the CDR3 is TGCAGCGGCGGGACTAGCGGAGAAAACATTCAGTACTTC.

The chain joins TRBV3-1 to TRBJ2-1; 11 nucleotides line up with TRBD1. The CDR3 has 15 residues. The junction had 11 bases not matched to a gene; V was cut back by 8 bases and J by 8 bases. Germline V gene lookup returns CDR1 LGHDT and CDR2 YNNKEL (reference sequence). The CDR3 DNA follows: TGTGCCAGCTGCTTTCGGACAGGGGGCCGGGATGAGCAGTTCTTC. It yields the protein CASCFRTGGRDEQFF.

The rearrangement uses TRBV2 and TRBJ2-1, with D hard to call. The V end lost 4 bases, the J end lost 4 bases, and 17 bases lay between the germline ends. Germline CDR1 and CDR2: SNHLY and FYNNEI. This CDR3 has 16 amino acids. CDR3: CASSAPTPTLYNEQFF. In nucleotides, the CDR3 is TGTGCCAGCAGTGCCCCGACTCCGACCCTTTACAATGAGCAGTTCTTC.